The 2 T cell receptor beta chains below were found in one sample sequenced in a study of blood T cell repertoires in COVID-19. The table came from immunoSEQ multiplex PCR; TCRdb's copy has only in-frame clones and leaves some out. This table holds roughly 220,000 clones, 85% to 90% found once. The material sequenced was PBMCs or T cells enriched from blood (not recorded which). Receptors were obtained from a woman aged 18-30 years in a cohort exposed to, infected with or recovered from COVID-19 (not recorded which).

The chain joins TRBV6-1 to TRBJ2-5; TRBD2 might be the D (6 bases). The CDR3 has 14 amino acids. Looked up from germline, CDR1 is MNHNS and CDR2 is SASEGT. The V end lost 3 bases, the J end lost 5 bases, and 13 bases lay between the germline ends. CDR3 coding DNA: TGTGCCAGCAGTGAGCGGGATCGGGGGGAGACCCAGTACTTC. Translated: CASSERDRGETQYF.

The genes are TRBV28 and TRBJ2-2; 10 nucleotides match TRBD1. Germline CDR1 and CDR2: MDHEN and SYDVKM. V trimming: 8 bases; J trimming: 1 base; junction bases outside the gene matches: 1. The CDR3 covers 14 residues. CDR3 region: CASWDRGNTGELFF. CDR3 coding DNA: TGTGCCAGCTGGGACAGGGGGAACACCGGGGAGCTGTTTTTT.